This T cell receptor beta chain came from a study of blood T cells in healthy people across ages. Only a few counts were recorded for this clonotype. Its target is not known. Germline V lookup: CDR1 SNHLY, CDR2 FYNNEI. V lost 1 base, J lost 5 bases, and 9 bases lay in between. The CDR3 contains 13 residues. Then a second PCR, running about 6 to 12 cycles, was carried out with a sample-barcoded 5' primer and a J-beta primer mix. TCRdb called the 5' RACE reads again in MiXCR, with one record for every CDR3 protein. The sample carries about 780,000 distinct CDR3 sequences, 35% to 60% recorded once. Study-wide results and caveats: Relative to aged donors, long-lived donors carried more naive CD4+ cells and displayed higher diversity.

Peripheral blood was drawn, approximately 9.5 milliliters per donor. The receptor's source is an elderly man in good health. This rearrangement joins TRBV2 to TRBJ2-7; D remains ambiguous. Material: blood. The chain's CDR3 is CASSEGRWDEQYF. The CDR3 DNA follows: TGTGCCAGCAGTGAAGGTCGGTGGGACGAGCAGTACTTC.